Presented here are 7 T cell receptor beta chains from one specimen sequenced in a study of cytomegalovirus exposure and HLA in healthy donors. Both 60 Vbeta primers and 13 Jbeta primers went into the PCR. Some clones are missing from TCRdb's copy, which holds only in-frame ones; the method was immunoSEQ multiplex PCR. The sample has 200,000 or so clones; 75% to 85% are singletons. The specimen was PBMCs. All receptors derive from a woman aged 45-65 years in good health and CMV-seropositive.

The CDR3 nucleotides are TGTGCCAGCGCAGGGATTGCAGGAAACACCATATATTTT. Its protein is CASAGIAGNTIYF. The chain joins TRBV28 to TRBJ1-3; a weak D match, TRBD1 (5 bases). This CDR3 contains 13 residues. V lost 8 bases and J lost 4, with 12 bases in between. Per the germline V gene, CDR1 is MDHEN and CDR2 is SYDVKM.

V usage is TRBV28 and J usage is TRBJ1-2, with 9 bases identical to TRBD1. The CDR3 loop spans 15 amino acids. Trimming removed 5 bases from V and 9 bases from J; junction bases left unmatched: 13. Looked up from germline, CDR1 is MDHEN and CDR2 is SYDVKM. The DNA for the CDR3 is TGTGCCAGCAGTCCCACCCTCCGGGACAGGGCCCGCTACACCTTC. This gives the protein CASSPTLRDRARYTF.

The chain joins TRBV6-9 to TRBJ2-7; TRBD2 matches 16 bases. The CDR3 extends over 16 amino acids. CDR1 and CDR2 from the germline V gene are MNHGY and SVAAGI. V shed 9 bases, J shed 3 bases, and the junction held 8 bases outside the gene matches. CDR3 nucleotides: TGTGCCAGGGGGACTAGCGGGGGGGCACGCTTCTACGAGCAGTACTTC. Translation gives CARGTSGGARFYEQYF.

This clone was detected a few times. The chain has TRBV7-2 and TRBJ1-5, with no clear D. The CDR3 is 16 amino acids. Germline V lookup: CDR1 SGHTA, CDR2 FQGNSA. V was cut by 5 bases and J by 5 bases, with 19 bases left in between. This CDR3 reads CASSRTRGANDQPQHF. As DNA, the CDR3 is TGTGCCAGCAGCAGAACCAGAGGAGCCAACGATCAGCCCCAGCATTTT.

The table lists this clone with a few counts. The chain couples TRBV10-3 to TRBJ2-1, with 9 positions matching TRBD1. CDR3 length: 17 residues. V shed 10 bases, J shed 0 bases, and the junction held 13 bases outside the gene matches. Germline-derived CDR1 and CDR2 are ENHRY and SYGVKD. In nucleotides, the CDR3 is TGTGCCACTACGGGGACAGGGACCTCTAACTCCTACAATGAGCAGTTCTTC. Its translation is CATTGTGTSNSYNEQFF.

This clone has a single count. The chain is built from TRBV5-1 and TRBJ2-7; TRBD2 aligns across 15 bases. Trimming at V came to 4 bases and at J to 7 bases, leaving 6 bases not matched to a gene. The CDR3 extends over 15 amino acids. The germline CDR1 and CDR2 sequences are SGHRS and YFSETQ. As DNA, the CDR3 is TGCGCCAGCAGCGGACTAGCGGGGGGGCCGGGAGAGCAGTACTTC. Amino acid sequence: CASSGLAGGPGEQYF.

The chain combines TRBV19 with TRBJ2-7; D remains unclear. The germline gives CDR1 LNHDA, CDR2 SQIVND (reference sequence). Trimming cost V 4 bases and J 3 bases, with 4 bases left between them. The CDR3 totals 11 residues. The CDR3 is CASSTGYEQYF. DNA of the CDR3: TGTGCCAGTAGTACCGGCTACGAGCAGTACTTC.